This entry describes one T cell receptor beta chain. Its antigen is unidentified. Nashville, Tennessee was home to all donors, each a Caucasian adult. This record comes from a study of shared clonotypes between healthy human individuals. General study results and limits: Sequencing of the sorted subsets was shown by rarefaction to be incomplete despite large depth.

Generated by immunoSEQ multiplex PCR, the TCRdb table keeps only in-frame clones and is missing some. This sample carries 1,500,000 or so clones, around 98.5% of them seen once, and the ten largest clones take 0.36%. The germline V gene encodes CDR1 SQVTM and CDR2 ANQGSEA. The CDR3 is 12 residues long. V lost 3 bases and J lost 3, with 9 bases in between. This TCR was recovered from a man younger than 40 in good health. The chain carries TRBV29-1 and TRBJ2-7; D is perhaps TRBD2 (6 bases). Material for sequencing was naive CD4+ T cells sorted from blood. The subset denotes: CD45RA+ positively selected. The DNA for the CDR3 is TGCAGCGTTGATGACGGGGGCTACGAGCAGTACTTC. This sequence encodes CSVDDGGYEQYF.